Listed below are T cell receptor beta chains from one sample, sequenced in a study of PD-L1 blockade in urothelial cancer. Method: immunoSEQ multiplex PCR; TCRdb's copy keeps in-frame clones and lacks some. The table shows about 26,000 clones, with 75% to 90% occurring only once. The source was PBMCs, collected around atezolizumab (anti-PD-L1) treatment. The receptors were sampled from a man between 60 and 75 years old with urothelial cancer. Each CDR3 is given without its conserved first and last residue. D genes are given only for firm matches. Only some rows state a clone size, as once, few, many or a class for expanded clones.

abundance: NA; d_gene: TRBD1; v_gene: TRBV28; j_gene: TRBJ1-1; CDR3aa: ASGDRTNTEAF
abundance: NA; d_gene: TRBD2; v_gene: TRBV6-1; j_gene: TRBJ2-7; CDR3aa: ASGRGLAIGEQY
abundance: NA; d_gene: NA; v_gene: TRBV29-1; j_gene: TRBJ1-1; CDR3aa: SVYSGNTEAF
abundance: once; d_gene: TRBD1; v_gene: TRBV5-1; j_gene: TRBJ2-5; CDR3aa: ASTQTGDRAQY
abundance: NA; d_gene: NA; v_gene: TRBV14; j_gene: TRBJ1-1; CDR3aa: ASSRVRGYTEAF
abundance: NA; d_gene: NA; v_gene: TRBV5-6; j_gene: TRBJ2-7; CDR3aa: ASSLIGFYEQY
abundance: few; d_gene: TRBD1; v_gene: TRBV6-1; j_gene: TRBJ1-1; CDR3aa: ATVPGQGPNTEAF
abundance: NA; d_gene: TRBD2; v_gene: TRBV5-6; j_gene: TRBJ2-7; CDR3aa: ASSFSRGGSSYEQY
abundance: NA; d_gene: TRBD2; v_gene: TRBV29-1; j_gene: TRBJ2-5; CDR3aa: SVSRGAGGETQY
abundance: NA; d_gene: TRBD1; v_gene: TRBV5-1; j_gene: TRBJ2-5; CDR3aa: ASSFTGAGETQY
abundance: NA; d_gene: TRBD1; v_gene: TRBV9; j_gene: TRBJ1-6; CDR3aa: ASSIGQAGGSPLH
abundance: NA; d_gene: TRBD1; v_gene: TRBV29-1; j_gene: TRBJ2-6; CDR3aa: SVEGDRSGANVLT
abundance: NA; d_gene: TRBD1; v_gene: TRBV6-4; j_gene: TRBJ2-7; CDR3aa: ASSMGQGLGEQY
abundance: NA; d_gene: TRBD1; v_gene: TRBV19; j_gene: TRBJ1-5; CDR3aa: ASSRGTVTGQPQH
abundance: NA; d_gene: NA; v_gene: TRBV19; j_gene: TRBJ1-5; CDR3aa: ASSLQGLGNQPQH
abundance: NA; d_gene: NA; v_gene: TRBV2; j_gene: TRBJ2-5; CDR3aa: ASSEFRQSETQY
abundance: NA; d_gene: NA; v_gene: TRBV11-3; j_gene: TRBJ2-5; CDR3aa: ASSLSVRETQY
abundance: NA; d_gene: NA; v_gene: TRBV6-5; j_gene: TRBJ1-2; CDR3aa: ASRPGSGYGYT
abundance: NA; d_gene: TRBD1; v_gene: TRBV5-4; j_gene: TRBJ2-5; CDR3aa: ASSSSSTGGGETQY
abundance: NA; d_gene: NA; v_gene: TRBV19; j_gene: TRBJ1-2; CDR3aa: ASRKTENNYGYT
abundance: NA; d_gene: NA; v_gene: TRBV21-1; j_gene: TRBJ2-7; CDR3aa: ASLLSGTGDYEQY
abundance: NA; d_gene: TRBD1; v_gene: TRBV2; j_gene: TRBJ1-5; CDR3aa: ASSPTGLRQPQH
abundance: NA; d_gene: TRBD1; v_gene: TRBV5-1; j_gene: TRBJ2-7; CDR3aa: ASSLISKGQGVYEQY
abundance: few; d_gene: NA; v_gene: TRBV9; j_gene: TRBJ1-1; CDR3aa: ASSVDGQGYTEAF
abundance: NA; d_gene: TRBD2; v_gene: TRBV5-1; j_gene: TRBJ2-5; CDR3aa: ASSLGASGYQETQY
abundance: NA; d_gene: NA; v_gene: TRBV6-5; j_gene: TRBJ1-2; CDR3aa: ASISWPVGYT
abundance: NA; d_gene: NA; v_gene: TRBV7-3; j_gene: TRBJ1-2; CDR3aa: ASSLAGRGYT